Each of the 14 T cell receptor beta chains below was sequenced from the same sample in a study of blood T cell repertoires in COVID-19. The data were produced by immunoSEQ multiplex PCR, yet TCRdb's version contains in-frame clones alone and is incomplete. The table shows 65,000 to 80,000 clones, with roughly nine tenths occurring only once. The source material was peripheral blood. These receptors were taken from a man aged 80 or over in a cohort sampled during active COVID-19.

The chain employs TRBV5-1 and TRBJ2-2; TRBD2 matches 15 bases. CDR1 and CDR2 (germline): SGHRS, YFSETQ. The CDR3 covers 16 residues. After removal of 6 bases from V and 4 bases from J, the junction contained 4 bases not matched to a gene. The CDR3 nucleotides read TGCGCCAGCAAAGGGACTAGCGGGGGGTCCACCGGGGAGCTGTTTTTT. Residues: CASKGTSGGSTGELFF. The variable domain in full, completed from reference TRBV5-1 and TRBJ2-2, reads KAGVTQTPRYLIKTRGQQVTLSCSPISGHRSVSWYQQTPGQGLQFLFEYFSETQRNKGNFPGRFSGRQFSNSRSEMNVSTLELGDSALYLCASKGTSGGSTGELFFGEGSRLTVL.

This clone has more than one count but fewer than ten. V gene TRBV19 combines with J gene TRBJ1-5, with 7 bases that match TRBD1. The length of the CDR3 is 13 residues. The germline gives CDR1 LNHDA, CDR2 SQIVND (reference sequence). With V trimmed by 10 bases and J by 6 bases, 9 bases remained unmatched. The CDR3 here is CATTTGRGQPQHF. The DNA for the CDR3 is TGTGCCACCACGACAGGGCGCGGTCAGCCCCAGCATTTT.

The J gene is TRBJ2-6, the V gene TRBV19, with 8 bases identical to TRBD1. The V gene's germline CDR1 is LNHDA and CDR2 SQIVND (reference sequence). Unmatched junction bases numbered 11, after V lost 4 bases and J lost 3 bases. This CDR3 region has 18 residues. CDR3 protein: CASSSLGTGDGGANVLTF. As DNA, the CDR3 is TGTGCCAGTAGTAGTCTTGGGACAGGCGATGGTGGGGCCAACGTCCTGACTTTC.

This chain connects TRBV2 to TRBJ2-7, with D tentatively TRBD2 (7 bases). CDR1 is SNHLY, CDR2 FYNNEI, per germline. Trimming took off 8 bases at V and 3 bases at J, with 14 bases between the two ends. The CDR3 has 13 residues. CDR3 region: CASLGGGIYEQYF. The CDR3 DNA sequence: TGTGCCAGCTTAGGGGGGGGAATCTACGAGCAGTACTTC.

This chain joins TRBV12-3 or TRBV12-4 and TRBJ2-7, with D tentatively TRBD1 (6 bases). The ends were cut back, 4 bases at V and 6 bases at J, with 13 bases in the middle. The CDR3 spans 13 residues. CDR3 DNA: TGTGCCAGCAGTTCAAACAGGGTTCGCGAGCAGTACTTC. Translated, it gives CASSSNRVREQYF.

This chain connects TRBV5-8 to TRBJ2-3; D unresolved. V was clipped by 2 bases and J by 0 bases, with 4 bases between them. The germline V gene has CDR1 SGHTS and CDR2 YDEGEE. CDR3 size: 13 residues. Here the CDR3 DNA reads TGTGCCAGCAGCTTTCCTAGCACAGATACGCAGTATTTT. It is translated as CASSFPSTDTQYF.

The CDR3: CASSPPSGQFETEAFF. The CDR3, as DNA: TGTGCCAGCTCACCACCCTCTGGACAGTTCGAGACTGAAGCTTTCTTT. V gene TRBV18 combines with J gene TRBJ1-1; possible D gene TRBD1, 6 bases. V shed 0 bases and J shed 5 bases, with 16 bases lying between them. CDR3 length equals 16 residues. CDR1 is KGHSH, CDR2 LQKENI, per germline. Full variable domain (outside the CDR3, taken from reference TRBV18 and TRBJ1-1): NAGVMQNPRHLVRRRGQEARLRCSPMKGHSHVYWYRQLPEEGLKFMVYLQKENIIDESGMPKERFSAEFPKEGPSILRIQQVVRGDSAAYFCASSPPSGQFETEAFFGQGTRLTVV.

The V gene is TRBV27, the J gene TRBJ2-5; D is unresolved. The V gene lost 2 bases and the J gene lost 5 bases, with 18 bases spanning the gap. This CDR3 contains 16 residues. CDR1 and CDR2 (germline): MNHEY, SMNVEV (reference sequence). CDR3 bases: TGTGCCAGCAGTTTAAATAGCATGTGGATAAGGGAGACCCAGTACTTC. Translation gives CASSLNSMWIRETQYF.

V gene TRBV7-7 combines with J gene TRBJ1-4, with D uncertain. The CDR3 extends over 19 amino acids. Germline V gives CDR1 SSHAT, CDR2 FNYEAQ (reference sequence). V was clipped by 1 base and J by 6 bases, with 24 bases between them. Here the CDR3 reads CASSLVGKRSRPGYEKLFF. Written as DNA, the CDR3 is TGTGCCAGCAGCTTAGTTGGTAAACGGAGTCGACCCGGATATGAAAAACTGTTTTTT.

This chain uses TRBV6-5 with TRBJ1-1, with D possibly matching TRBD1 (6 bases). The CDR3 consists of 13 residues. Germline loops: CDR1 MNHEY, CDR2 SVGAGI. Between the trimmed V and J ends, which lost 0 bases and 6 bases, there was a span of 8 bases. As DNA, the CDR3 is TGTGCCAGCAGTTACTCCAGGGGACCTGAAGCTTTCTTT. Translating it yields CASSYSRGPEAFF.

This chain links TRBV11-2 with TRBJ1-1; D unclear. Germline loops: CDR1 SGHAT, CDR2 FQNNGV. This CDR3 is built from 19 residues. The germline V and J ends were trimmed by 5 bases and 1 base, with 26 bases remaining between them. The CDR3 region is CASSPEGGSLRWRNTEAFF. For the CDR3, the DNA is TGTGCCAGCAGCCCTGAGGGAGGGTCTCTTAGATGGAGGAACACTGAAGCTTTCTTT. The complete variable domain, with remaining parts taken from reference TRBV11-2 and TRBJ1-1, reads EAGVAQSPRYKIIEKRQSVAFWCNPISGHATLYWYQQILGQGPKLLIQFQNNGVVDDSQLPKDRFSAERLKGVDSTLKIQPAKLEDSAVYLCASSPEGGSLRWRNTEAFFGQGTRLTVV.

The chain has TRBV29-1 and TRBJ1-6; D gene ambiguous. V shed 4 bases and J shed 8 bases, with 12 bases lying between them. The CDR3 extends over 13 amino acids. The germline V gene encodes CDR1 SQVTM and CDR2 ANQGSEA. CDR3 DNA sequence: TGCAGCGTTGCCCGGACTTTCGATTCACCCCTCCACTTT. Translation gives CSVARTFDSPLHF.

The V call is TRBV18, the J call TRBJ1-2; D gene unclear. Deletions cut 0 bases from V and 2 bases from J, with 7 bases between. Germline CDR1 KGHSH, CDR2 LQKENI. The CDR3 covers 14 residues. The CDR3 spells CASSPPASNYGYTF. Here the CDR3 DNA reads TGTGCCAGCTCACCACCGGCTTCAAACTATGGCTACACCTTC.

This CDR3 reads CASSLDGGLGWRGKNIQYF. The CDR3 region has the DNA TGTGCCAGCAGCTTAGATGGGGGGTTGGGGTGGCGTGGCAAAAACATTCAGTACTTC. The rearrangement joins TRBV11-2 to TRBJ2-4, with D possibly matching TRBD2 (6 bases). CDR1 and CDR2 from the germline V gene are SGHAT and FQNNGV. This CDR3 comprises 19 residues. Trimming took off 0 bases at V and 3 bases at J, with 21 bases between the two ends. The whole variable domain, filled in from reference TRBV11-2 and TRBJ2-4, reads EAGVAQSPRYKIIEKRQSVAFWCNPISGHATLYWYQQILGQGPKLLIQFQNNGVVDDSQLPKDRFSAERLKGVDSTLKIQPAKLEDSAVYLCASSLDGGLGWRGKNIQYFGAGTRLSVL.